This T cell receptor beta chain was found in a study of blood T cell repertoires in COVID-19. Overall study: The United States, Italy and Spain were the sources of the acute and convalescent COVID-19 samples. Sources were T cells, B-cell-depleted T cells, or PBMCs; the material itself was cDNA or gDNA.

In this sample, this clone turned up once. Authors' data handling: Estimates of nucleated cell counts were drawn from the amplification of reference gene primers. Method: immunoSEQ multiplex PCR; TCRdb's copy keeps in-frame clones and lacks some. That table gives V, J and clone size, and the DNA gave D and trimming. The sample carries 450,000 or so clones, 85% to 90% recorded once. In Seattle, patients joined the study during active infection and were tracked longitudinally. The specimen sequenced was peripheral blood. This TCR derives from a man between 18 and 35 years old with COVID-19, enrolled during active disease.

As DNA, the CDR3 is TGTGCCAGCAGCTTTAGTTTAGTAGAGACCCAGTACTTC. This gives the protein CASSFSLVETQYF. This chain uses TRBV7-2 with TRBJ2-5, with D unresolved. CDR3 length equals 13 residues. Germline assignment: CDR1 SGHTA and CDR2 FQGNSA. Trimming cost V 3 bases and J 4 bases, with 9 bases left between them.